A selection of T cell receptor beta chains follows, all from one sample in a study of blood T cell repertoires in COVID-19. Libraries were prepared by immunoSEQ multiplex PCR; TCRdb keeps only in-frame clonotypes and omits some of them. The data show 95,000 to 120,000 clones, 88% seen once. The sequencing input was peripheral blood. These receptors all stem from a human donor in a cohort sampled during active COVID-19. Both conserved end residues are part of each CDR3. A D gene is named only where the DNA matches it firmly. The size field is filled for only some rows; it gives once, few, many or a size class.

V gene	clone size	J gene	D gene	CDR3 DNA	CDR3 protein
TRBV7-2	NA	TRBJ2-4	TRBD1	TGTGCCAGCAGCTATGCCGGGACAGGGGGAAACATTCAGTACTTC	CASSYAGTGGNIQYF
TRBV21-1	once	TRBJ2-1	NA	TGTGCCAGCAGCAAAGTAGGTAGCGGGAGGGGCGCCTACAATGAGCAGTTCTTC	CASSKVGSGRGAYNEQFF
TRBV7-9	NA	TRBJ1-2	NA	TGTGCCAGCAGCTTCGCGGACAGTTCTAACTATGGCTACACCTTC	CASSFADSSNYGYTF
TRBV7-2	NA	TRBJ2-5	TRBD1	TGTGCCAGCAGCTTGTCCGGGACAGGGGTTGAGACCCAGTACTTC	CASSLSGTGVETQYF
TRBV10-1	NA	TRBJ2-1	TRBD1	TGCGCCAGCACCGCAGGGGGTATCAATGAGCAGTTCTTC	CASTAGGINEQFF
TRBV6-5	few	TRBJ2-7	TRBD1	TGTGCCAGCGGCGGACAGGGGTACGAGCAGTACTTC	CASGGQGYEQYF
TRBV5-8	NA	TRBJ1-1	TRBD1	TGTGCCAGCAGCTGGGGACAGGGTAGGACTGAAGCTTTCTTT	CASSWGQGRTEAFF
TRBV5-1	NA	TRBJ2-7	TRBD1	TGCGCCAGCAGCGCCCGGGACAGTTCCTACGAGCAGTACTTC	CASSARDSSYEQYF
TRBV9	NA	TRBJ2-5	NA	TGTGCCAGCAGCGTAGCTGGGCGGGGCTTCCAAGAGACCCAGTACTTC	CASSVAGRGFQETQYF
TRBV9	NA	TRBJ2-4	TRBD1	TGTGCCAGCAGCGTCACAGGGGGTGAGAACATTCAGTACTTC	CASSVTGGENIQYF
TRBV27	NA	TRBJ2-2	TRBD1	TGTGCCAGCAGTTTATTTACAGGGGGCACCGGGGAGCTGTTTTTT	CASSLFTGGTGELFF
TRBV19	NA	TRBJ1-1	NA	TGTGCCAGTAGTATAGGATCTGGCAGGAACACTGAAGCTTTCTTT	CASSIGSGRNTEAFF
TRBV5-6	NA	TRBJ1-3	NA	TGTGCCAGCAGCTTGGCGGGAAACACCATATATTTT	CASSLAGNTIYF
TRBV3-1/TRBV3-2	NA	TRBJ2-7	NA	TGTGCCAGCAGCCCGATGACAGCCTCCTACGAGCAGTACTTC	CASSPMTASYEQYF
TRBV29-1	NA	TRBJ1-2	NA	TGCAGCGTCCAGGGTAATGGCTACACCTTC	CSVQGNGYTF
TRBV27	NA	TRBJ2-5	NA	TGTGCCAGCAGTCAATCCCGCCGACAGGGAGGAGGAGAGACCCAGTACTTC	CASSQSRRQGGGETQYF
TRBV24-1	NA	TRBJ2-1	TRBD2	TGTGCCACCAGTGATTTTATAGCGGGAAGTTATGAGCAGTTCTTC	CATSDFIAGSYEQFF
TRBV28	NA	TRBJ1-1	TRBD1	TGTGCCAGCAGTTTAGGCTTCATGGAGGGGGCGTATGTGGCTTTCTTT	CASSLGFMEGAYVAFF
TRBV2	NA	TRBJ1-2	NA	TGTGCCAGTGCCGGACAGTCGGTCGGCTACACCTTC	CASAGQSVGYTF
TRBV19	NA	TRBJ2-5	TRBD1	TGTGCCAGTAGTATAGATGGGACAGGGAACCAAGAGACCCAGTACTTC	CASSIDGTGNQETQYF
TRBV19	NA	TRBJ1-4	TRBD1	TGTGCCAGTAGTATAGGACAGGGGCTAAATGAAAAACTGTTTTTT	CASSIGQGLNEKLFF
TRBV11-2	once	TRBJ1-4	NA	TGTGCCAGCAGCTTAGGGGGGCCCGTGAATGAAAAACTGTTTTTT	CASSLGGPVNEKLFF
TRBV30	NA	TRBJ1-1	NA	TGTGCCTGGAGAATGCCGGACACTGAAGCTTTCTTT	CAWRMPDTEAFF
TRBV7-8	NA	TRBJ1-1	NA	TGTGCCAGCAGCTTAACGGACAGCATGAACACTGAAGCTTTCTTT	CASSLTDSMNTEAFF
TRBV3-1/TRBV3-2	NA	TRBJ2-2	NA	TGTGCCAGTCGGGACTTCAACACCGGAGAGCTGTTTTTT	CASRDFNTGELFF
TRBV19	NA	TRBJ1-6	NA	TGTGCCAGTAGTTTCCGACAGAATTCACCCCTCCACTTT	CASSFRQNSPLHF
TRBV19	NA	TRBJ1-1	NA	TGTGCCAGTACAGATTCGGGGTCGGACACTGAAGCTTTCTTT	CASTDSGSDTEAFF
TRBV27	NA	TRBJ2-7	TRBD2	TGTGCCAGCAGTTTCTATGCTGCGGGGGGCCGTTCCTACGAGCAGTACTTC	CASSFYAAGGRSYEQYF
TRBV27	NA	TRBJ2-4	TRBD2	TGTGCCAGCTGCAACAGTGCCGGGGGGGGTAACATTCAGTACTTC	CASCNSAGGGNIQYF
TRBV7-9	few	TRBJ2-3	TRBD2	TGTGCCAGCAGCCTGACTAGCGGTTCATTCACAGATACGCAGTATTTT	CASSLTSGSFTDTQYF
TRBV30	many	TRBJ2-2	TRBD2	TGTGCCTGGAGTGTAAGACTAGCGGGGGGGCACACCGGGGAGCTGTTTTTT	CAWSVRLAGGHTGELFF
TRBV5-1	NA	TRBJ1-4	NA	TGCGCCAGCAGCCTTAGGGGTGGAGAAAAACTGTTTTTT	CASSLRGGEKLFF
TRBV7-9	many	TRBJ1-6	TRBD1	TGTGCCAGCAGCTTAGCGGGACAGCAGAATTCACCCCTCCACTTT	CASSLAGQQNSPLHF
TRBV21-1	NA	TRBJ2-7	NA	TGTGCCAGCAGCAAACCCCTGGCAACCTACGAGCAGTACTTC	CASSKPLATYEQYF
TRBV7-8	NA	TRBJ1-5	NA	TGTGCCAGCAGCTTAAGGGCCGACTATAGCAATCAGCCCCAGCATTTT	CASSLRADYSNQPQHF
TRBV11-2	NA	TRBJ2-7	TRBD1	TGTGCCAGCAGCTTCGGGACAGTCAACTACGAGCAGTACTTC	CASSFGTVNYEQYF
TRBV2	NA	TRBJ1-2	NA	TGTGCCAGCAGTTTACAGGAACATGGCTACACCTTC	CASSLQEHGYTF
TRBV10-1	NA	TRBJ1-2	NA	TGCGCCAGCAGCGAAGGAGGATTCAACTATGGCTACACCTTC	CASSEGGFNYGYTF
TRBV25-1	NA	TRBJ2-3	TRBD2	TGTGCCAGCAGTGCCCTAGCGGGAGACACAGATACGCAGTATTTT	CASSALAGDTDTQYF
TRBV4-1	NA	TRBJ2-1	TRBD2	TGCGCCAGCAGCCAAGTTAGCGGGGGCTCCTACAATGAGCAGTTCTTC	CASSQVSGGSYNEQFF
TRBV5-1	NA	TRBJ2-7	NA	TGCGCCAGCAGCTTGCAGGGGCTCGACGAGCAGTACTTC	CASSLQGLDEQYF
TRBV7-8	once	TRBJ2-1	NA	TGTGCCAGCAGTGACAGTCACGCCTACAATGAGCAGTTCTTC	CASSDSHAYNEQFF
TRBV9	NA	TRBJ1-3	NA	TGTGCCAGCAGTGGGGTAGCGTTAGGAAACACCATATATTTT	CASSGVALGNTIYF
TRBV29-1	NA	TRBJ2-3	NA	TGCAGCGTTGAAGAGGGCTTCACAGATACGCAGTATTTT	CSVEEGFTDTQYF
TRBV29-1	NA	TRBJ1-2	TRBD1	TGCAGCGCATGGGACAGCACTATAATCGGAGGCTACACCTTC	CSAWDSTIIGGYTF
TRBV10-2	NA	TRBJ1-1	TRBD1	TGCGCCAGCAGACGAGGGACAGGGGCCACTGAAGCTTTCTTT	CASRRGTGATEAFF
TRBV5-1	NA	TRBJ1-6	TRBD1	TGCGCCAGCAGCTCCTCGACAGGGGGCTATAATTCACCCCTCCACTTT	CASSSSTGGYNSPLHF
TRBV7-9	NA	TRBJ1-5	TRBD1	TGTGCCAGCAGCTCGACAGGGGAGAGCCAGCCCCAGCATTTT	CASSSTGESQPQHF
TRBV6-6	few	TRBJ1-5	TRBD1	TGTGCCAGCACCTATCGCGGGACAGGGGGTCAGCCCCAGCATTTT	CASTYRGTGGQPQHF
TRBV9	NA	TRBJ1-1	NA	TGTGCCAGCAGCGTGGGAGTCACACTCTCTGAAGCTTTCTTT	CASSVGVTLSEAFF
TRBV12-3/TRBV12-4	NA	TRBJ1-1	TRBD1	TGTGCCAGCAGTTTCCGACAGGGGGGTAAAGCTTTCTTT	CASSFRQGGKAFF
TRBV6-5	NA	TRBJ2-1	NA	TGTGCCAGCAGCCGCACACCAGAATACAATGAGCAGTTCTTC	CASSRTPEYNEQFF
TRBV27	NA	TRBJ2-7	TRBD2	TGTGCCAGCAGTCCCCTGCGGGGGGGAGGTCCCTACGAGCAGTACTTC	CASSPLRGGGPYEQYF
TRBV10-2	few	TRBJ1-5	NA	TGCGCCAGCAGTGAAACGGTGAGGCCCCAGCATTTT	CASSETVRPQHF
TRBV5-6	NA	TRBJ1-1	NA	TGTGCCAGCAGCTTGCACGGAGATGAAGCTTTCTTT	CASSLHGDEAFF
TRBV18	NA	TRBJ2-3	TRBD1	TGTGCCAGCTCGGCCGGGACAGGGACCCCAGATACGCAGTATTTT	CASSAGTGTPDTQYF
TRBV5-1	NA	TRBJ1-6	NA	TGCGCCAGCAGCCCCTGGGCAGGGATCGATTCACCCCTCCACTTT	CASSPWAGIDSPLHF
TRBV7-8	NA	TRBJ2-4	NA	TGTGCCAGCAGCCCCCCCCGGGAGTGGGCCAAAAACATTCAGTACTTC	CASSPPREWAKNIQYF
TRBV6-5	NA	TRBJ1-1	TRBD1	TGTGCCAGCAGTTACTTACAGGGGGCGGGTGAAGCTTTCTTT	CASSYLQGAGEAFF